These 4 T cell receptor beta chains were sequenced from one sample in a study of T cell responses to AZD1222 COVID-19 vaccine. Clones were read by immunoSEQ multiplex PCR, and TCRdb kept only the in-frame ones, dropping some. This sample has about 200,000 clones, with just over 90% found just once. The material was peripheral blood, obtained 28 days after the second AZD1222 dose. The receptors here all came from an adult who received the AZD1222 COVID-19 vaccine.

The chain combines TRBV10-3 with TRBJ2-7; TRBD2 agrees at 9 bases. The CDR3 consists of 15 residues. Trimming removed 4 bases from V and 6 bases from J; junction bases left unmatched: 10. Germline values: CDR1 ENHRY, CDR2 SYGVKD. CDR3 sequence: CAISGEDSGSREQYF. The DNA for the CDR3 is TGTGCCATCAGTGGAGAAGATAGCGGGAGTCGCGAGCAGTACTTC.

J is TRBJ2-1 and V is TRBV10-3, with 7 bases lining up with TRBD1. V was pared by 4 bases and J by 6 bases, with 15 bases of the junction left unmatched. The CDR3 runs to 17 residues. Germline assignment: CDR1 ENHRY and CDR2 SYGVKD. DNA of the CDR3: TGTGCCATCAGTGGCGCCGGGACAGACGGAAATAGCAATGAGCAGTTCTTC. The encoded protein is CAISGAGTDGNSNEQFF.

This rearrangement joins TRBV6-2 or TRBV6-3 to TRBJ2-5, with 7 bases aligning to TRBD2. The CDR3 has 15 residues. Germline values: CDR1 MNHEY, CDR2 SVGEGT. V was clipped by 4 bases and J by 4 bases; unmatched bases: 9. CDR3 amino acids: CASSSLAAGVETQYF. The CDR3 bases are TGTGCCAGCAGTTCCCTAGCTGCGGGGGTAGAGACCCAGTACTTC.

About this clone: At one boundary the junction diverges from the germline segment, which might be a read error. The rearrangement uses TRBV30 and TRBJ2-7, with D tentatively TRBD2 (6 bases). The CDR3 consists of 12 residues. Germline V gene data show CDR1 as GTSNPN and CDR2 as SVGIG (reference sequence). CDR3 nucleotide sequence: TGTGCCTGGAGTGTAGGGGAGGCCTATCTCCTCTTC. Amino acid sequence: CAWSVGEAYLLF.